This TCR beta chain was profiled in a study of CD8+ T cells in alopecia areata. Study-wide findings and caveats: Sequences from scalp samples also cover resident alphabeta T cells of normal skin. Clonality was higher in lesional than normal scalp, especially in alopecia totalis/universalis. Patients shared TCRs less clearly than mice did, possibly for HLA-related reasons.

About this clone: Its antigen is not identified.

Investigators sorted PBMCs to obtain both CD4+ and CD8+ T cells. Following RNA extraction, reverse transcription yielded cDNA that acted as the sequencing template. Some clones are missing from TCRdb's copy, which holds only in-frame ones; the method was immunoSEQ multiplex PCR. The sample lists fewer than 150,000 clones, less than 80% occurring once. Germline V gives CDR1 SNHLY, CDR2 FYNNEI. The CDR3 is 14 residues long. The junction had 3 bases not matched to a gene; V was cut back by 2 bases and J by 7 bases. The source is a human donor in good health. Sequenced material: CD4+ T cells sorted from blood. The chain recombines TRBV2 with TRBJ1-2; 11 bases are shared with TRBD1. The CDR3 spells CASSELGQGGGYTF. The DNA of the CDR3 is TGTGCCAGCAGTGAACTGGGACAGGGGGGTGGCTACACCTTC.